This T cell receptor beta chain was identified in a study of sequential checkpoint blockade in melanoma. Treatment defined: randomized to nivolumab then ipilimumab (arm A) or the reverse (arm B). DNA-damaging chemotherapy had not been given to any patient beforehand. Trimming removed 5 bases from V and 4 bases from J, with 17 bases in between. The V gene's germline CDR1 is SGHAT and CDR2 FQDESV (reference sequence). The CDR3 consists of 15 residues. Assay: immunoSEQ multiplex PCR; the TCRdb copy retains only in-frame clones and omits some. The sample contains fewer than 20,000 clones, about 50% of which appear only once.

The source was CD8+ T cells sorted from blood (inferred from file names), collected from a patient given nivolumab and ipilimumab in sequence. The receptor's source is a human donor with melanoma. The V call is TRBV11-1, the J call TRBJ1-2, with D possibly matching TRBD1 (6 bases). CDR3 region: CASSRGHLDVYGYTF. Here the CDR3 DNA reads TGTGCCAGCAGCAGGGGACATCTAGACGTCTATGGCTACACCTTC.